A single sample gave rise to the 3 T cell receptor beta chains below, sequenced in a study of post-analysis software for immune sequencing data. Study-wide results and caveats: Several TRBV segments (TRBV5-6, TRBV5-1 and TRBV20-1 among them) occurred more frequently in patients than in controls.

Unique molecular identifiers featured in each of the TCR beta cDNA libraries. One entry per CDR3 protein, called by TCRdb with MiXCR from the PCR reads. This sample has about half a million distinct CDR3 sequences, with approximately 31% found just once. The antigens for these receptors are not known. The sample consisted of blood. These receptors all come from a girl younger than 18 with multiple sclerosis.

This clonotype has just a few counts. The gene calls are TRBV7-3 and TRBJ2-1; 8 bases fit TRBD2. The CDR3 loop spans 14 amino acids. Per germline, CDR1 SGHTA and CDR2 FQGTGA. Trimming at V came to 4 bases and at J to 7 bases, leaving 6 bases not matched to a gene. The CDR3 loop is CASSSTGGQNEQFF. For the CDR3, the DNA is TGTGCCAGCAGCTCCACGGGGGGGCAAAATGAGCAGTTCTTC.

The V gene is TRBV5-1, the J gene TRBJ2-1; D is ambiguous. Germline lookup yields CDR1 SGHRS and CDR2 YFSETQ. V was shortened by 7 bases and J by 0 bases, with 8 bases between the two germline ends. The CDR3 is made up of 13 amino acids. Written as DNA, the CDR3 is TGCGCCAGCCAGTATAGCTCCTACAATGAGCAGTTCTTC. As protein: CASQYSSYNEQFF.

This clonotype showed up just a few times. The chain employs TRBV6-1 and TRBJ2-1; 14 bases map to TRBD2. This CDR3 spans 17 amino acids. Trimming cost V 7 bases and J 4 bases; bases outside gene matches: 9. Germline-derived CDR1 and CDR2 are MNHNS and SASEGT. The CDR3 region has the DNA TGTGCCAGCACCCTGACTAGCGGGGGGGCTGGGTACAATGAGCAGTTCTTC. The encoded protein is CASTLTSGGAGYNEQFF.